This T cell receptor (beta chain) is drawn from a study of blood T cells in healthy people across ages. The CDR3 runs 15 residues. The ends were cut back, 3 bases at V and 9 bases at J, with 21 bases in the middle. The V gene's germline CDR1 is DFQATT and CDR2 SNEGSKA (reference sequence). Alongside a J-beta primer mix, a sample-barcoded 5' primer served in a second PCR lasting 7 to 11 cycles. One entry per CDR3 protein, called by TCRdb with MiXCR from the 5' RACE reads. The sample contains approximately 810,000 distinct CDR3 sequences, 35% to 40% of which appear only once. The sample was blood. The rearrangement uses TRBV20-1 and TRBJ2-1, with D perhaps matching TRBD1 (6 bases). The clonotype originates from a young man in good health. The chain's CDR3 is CSASNPGQVSFEQFF. The CDR3 nucleotides read TGCAGTGCTAGCAATCCGGGACAAGTCAGTTTTGAGCAGTTCTTC.